The 16 T cell receptor beta chains reported below all come from one sample, sequenced in a study of memory CD4+ T cells and cytomegalovirus serostatus. TCRdb's table, derived via immunoSEQ multiplex PCR, lists solely in-frame clones and lacks some. The sample lists under 70,000 clones, around 80% occurring once. The sort gate was single viable CD3+CD4+CD8-CD45RO+ cells for memory CD4+ T cells. The sample comprised memory CD4+ T cells from blood. These receptor sequences come from an adult in good health and CMV-seronegative.

This rearrangement joins TRBV7-9 to TRBJ1-5, with D unresolved. CDR1 SEHNR and CDR2 FQNEAQ come from the germline V gene (reference sequence). The CDR3 runs 13 residues. With 5 bases removed from V and 6 bases from J, the gap between germline ends came to 11 bases. The CDR3 region has the DNA TGTGCCAGCAGCATGAGGTTGGGTCAGCCCCAGCATTTT. It yields the protein CASSMRLGQPQHF.

A few counts support this clone. The chain combines TRBV30 with TRBJ1-2; tentatively, D is TRBD1 (5 bases). This CDR3 has 13 amino acids. The germline CDR1 and CDR2 sequences are GTSNPN and SVGIG (reference sequence). V lost 2 bases to trimming and J lost 3 bases, with 10 bases between them. The CDR3: CAWSLQDYYGYTF. For the CDR3, the DNA is TGTGCCTGGAGTTTACAGGACTACTATGGCTACACCTTC.

The V and J genes are TRBV19 and TRBJ1-5; D unresolved. CDR3 length: 16 amino acids. In germline, CDR1 is LNHDA, CDR2 SQIVND (reference sequence). The V end was cut by 7 bases, the J end by 0 bases, with 16 bases between. CDR3 residues: CASTGGSGYSNQPQHF. The DNA of the CDR3 is TGTGCCAGTACGGGAGGTAGCGGATATAGCAATCAGCCCCAGCATTTT.

This chain links TRBV7-2 with TRBJ2-1; D call uncertain. The germline V and J ends were trimmed by 2 bases and 0 bases, with 8 bases remaining between them. This CDR3 comprises 15 residues. Germline CDR1 is SGHTA and CDR2 is FQGNSA. CDR3 sequence reads: CASSLYKHSYNEQFF. In DNA, the CDR3 is TGTGCCAGCAGCTTATATAAACACTCCTACAATGAGCAGTTCTTC.

The V call is TRBV19, the J call TRBJ1-5; TRBD1 agrees at 7 bases. The junction had 12 bases not matched to a gene; V was cut back by 7 bases and J by 3 bases. This CDR3 contains 16 residues. The germline V gene encodes CDR1 LNHDA and CDR2 SQIVND (reference sequence). The CDR3 region has the DNA TGTGCCAGTATGGGGGGGAGGACAGGCCTCAATCAGCCCCAGCATTTT. As protein: CASMGGRTGLNQPQHF.

The chain carries TRBV4-1 and TRBJ1-5; D is ambiguous. This CDR3 has 14 amino acids. Trimming stripped 2 bases from V and 0 bases from J, with 5 bases between. The germline V gene has CDR1 MGHRA and CDR2 YSYEKL. The DNA of the CDR3 is TGCGCCAGCAGCCAACCAAGTAGCAATCAGCCCCAGCATTTT. Its translation is CASSQPSSNQPQHF.

The chain links TRBV5-1 to TRBJ2-1; D unclear. The CDR3 sequence is 16 residues long. From germline, CDR1 is SGHRS and CDR2 YFSETQ. V was clipped by 4 bases and J by 5 bases, with 19 bases between them. CDR3 DNA sequence: TGCGCCAGCAGCCCGAGCGTGAGGCCCTATCACAATGAGCAGTTCTTC. Translation gives CASSPSVRPYHNEQFF.

J is TRBJ2-1 and V is TRBV10-3; no clear D. CDR3 length: 20 amino acids. V was shortened by 4 bases and J by 0 bases, with 25 bases between the two germline ends. Germline V gene lookup returns CDR1 ENHRY and CDR2 SYGVKD. CDR3 bases: TGTGCCATCAGTGCTCCCCCTCGAAGCCGAGGATCGAGCTCCTACAATGAGCAGTTCTTC. The encoded protein is CAISAPPRSRGSSSYNEQFF.

This clone came up once. The CDR3 DNA sequence: TGTGCCAGCAGCTTGGATCGAGCGAACACCGGGGAGCTGTTTTTT. Translating it yields CASSLDRANTGELFF. This chain connects TRBV5-4 to TRBJ2-2; D remains ambiguous. In germline, CDR1 is SGHNT, CDR2 YYREEE (reference sequence). V gave up 0 bases and J gave up 0 bases, with 6 bases separating them. The CDR3 consists of 15 residues.

V is TRBV5-8 and J is TRBJ1-2; TRBD1 might be the D (6 bases). V was shortened by 2 bases and J by 3 bases, with 17 bases between the two germline ends. The CDR3 extends over 16 amino acids. Germline V gene sequence: CDR1 SGHTS, CDR2 YDEGEE. The CDR3 DNA is TGTGCCAGCAGCTTTTGGGGGACAATGAAGGACTATGGCTACACCTTC. This gives the protein CASSFWGTMKDYGYTF.

Concerning this clone itself: The same CDR3 also results from other DNA sequences found in this sample. The V call is TRBV28, the J call TRBJ1-3; 8 nucleotides match TRBD1. Losses at the gene ends were 7 bases for V and 3 bases for J; bases not matched to a gene: 11. Germline lookup yields CDR1 MDHEN and CDR2 SYDVKM. The CDR3 spans 16 residues. The CDR3 DNA follows: TGTGCCAGCATTACGACAGGGGCCACCTTTGGAAACACCATATATTTT. Protein: CASITTGATFGNTIYF.

The chain employs TRBV11-2 and TRBJ1-2; D might be TRBD1 (5 bases). Trimming stripped 5 bases from V and 5 bases from J, with 24 bases between. The CDR3 consists of 17 residues. Germline V gene sequence: CDR1 SGHAT, CDR2 FQNNGV. In DNA form, the CDR3 reads TGTGCCAGCAGCCCACAGGTGGGGGAGGGAGAATCTTATGGCTACACCTTC. Translated: CASSPQVGEGESYGYTF.

The chain links TRBV29-1 to TRBJ1-1, with TRBD1 matching 7 bases. Germline-derived CDR1 and CDR2 are SQVTM and ANQGSEA. J was trimmed by 2 bases and V by 6 bases; bases with no gene match: 6. The CDR3 spans 13 residues. DNA for the CDR3: TGCAGCGTCAATCGACAGGGAAACACTGAAGCTTTCTTT. Translation gives CSVNRQGNTEAFF.

The rearrangement links TRBV5-6 to TRBJ1-4; TRBD1 is a possible D gene (5 bases). V lost 1 base to trimming and J lost 7 bases, with 11 bases between them. This CDR3 has 14 residues. CDR1 SGHDT and CDR2 YYEEEE come from the germline V gene. CDR3 nucleotide sequence: TGTGCCAGCAGCTTGCGGGCGGGGGGTGAAAAACTGTTTTTT. Protein: CASSLRAGGEKLFF.

V and J are TRBV5-1 and TRBJ2-2, with TRBD1 matching 7 bases. Germline CDR1 reads SGHRS; CDR2 reads YFSETQ. With 1 base clipped from V and 1 base from J, the junction kept 7 bases outside the gene matches. This CDR3 contains 17 residues. The CDR3 protein is CASSLLKGQKNTGELFF. The CDR3 coding sequence is TGCGCCAGCAGCTTGCTAAAGGGACAGAAGAACACCGGGGAGCTGTTTTTT.

The rearrangement uses TRBV7-3 and TRBJ2-3, with D perhaps TRBD1 or TRBD2 (5 bases each). The germline V and J ends were trimmed by 5 bases and 2 bases, with 8 bases remaining between them. There are 13 residues in the CDR3. Germline V CDR1 and CDR2: SGHTA, FQGTGA. The CDR3 coding sequence is TGTGCCAGCAGCATGGGACCCACAGATACGCAGTATTTT. This translates into CASSMGPTDTQYF.